This T cell receptor beta chain was sequenced in a study of graft-versus-host responses after intestinal transplantation. Study outcomes and limitations: When patients had graft-donor T cell macrochimerism, their allografts held high graft-versus-host to host-versus-graft clonal ratios.

Trimming removed 8 bases from V and 3 bases from J, with 17 bases in between. The CDR3 is 16 amino acids. The germline gives CDR1 MNHNY, CDR2 SVGAGI (reference sequence). The assay was immunoSEQ multiplex PCR, and TCRdb's table has in-frame clones only and misses some. The repertoire holds about 77,000 clones, 92% seen once, with roughly 0.7% in the top ten. Note on this clone: Its antigen remains unidentified.

Sequencing was performed on PBMCs, taken 98 days after intestinal transplantation. The genes are TRBV6-6 and TRBJ1-6; no clear D gene. This receptor was obtained from a human patient who received an intestinal transplant, so some T cells may come from the graft donor. DNA of the CDR3: TGTGCCAGCGGACTTCTCGGAGACCGCTATAATTCACCCCTCCACTTT. Its protein product is CASGLLGDRYNSPLHF.